The rows below give T cell receptor beta chains drawn from one sample of a study of cytomegalovirus exposure and HLA in healthy donors. Clones were read by immunoSEQ multiplex PCR, and TCRdb kept only the in-frame ones, dropping some. Among about 250,000 clones listed, over 75% were seen once. The sample taken for sequencing was PBMCs. The receptors here all came from a man between 18 and 29 years old in good health and CMV-seropositive. CDR3s include the opening cysteine and the closing phenylalanine or tryptophan. Each record gives: J gene, clone size, V gene, D gene, CDR3 protein. The D gene is left open where the match is weak. Some rows have no size entry. The others give once, few or many, or a class for an expanded clone.

J: TRBJ2-5
size: -
V: TRBV5-4
D: -
CDR3: CASSSQGRNQETQYF

J: TRBJ1-3
size: -
V: TRBV6-1
D: -
CDR3: CASRSGAGNTIYF

J: TRBJ2-3
size: -
V: TRBV7-6
D: TRBD2
CDR3: CASSLGLAGVTDTQYF

J: TRBJ2-1
size: -
V: TRBV7-2
D: -
CDR3: CASSLVATGNEQFF

J: TRBJ2-5
size: -
V: TRBV5-6
D: -
CDR3: CASSFLGYQETQYF

J: TRBJ1-2
size: -
V: TRBV6-5
D: -
CDR3: CASSPDSRAHYGYTF

J: TRBJ1-1
size: -
V: TRBV2
D: -
CDR3: CASSVRGTEAFF

J: TRBJ1-1
size: -
V: TRBV2
D: TRBD1
CDR3: CASNPDRVKTEAFF

J: TRBJ2-7
size: once
V: TRBV2
D: -
CDR3: CASSPLPGNEQYF

J: TRBJ1-1
size: -
V: TRBV30
D: -
CDR3: CAWMGFSGQISSTEAFF

J: TRBJ2-2
size: few
V: TRBV7-2
D: -
CDR3: CASSFGPLVAGELFF

J: TRBJ2-6
size: -
V: TRBV6-5
D: -
CDR3: CASSYLGAGANVLTF

J: TRBJ2-2
size: -
V: TRBV29-1
D: -
CDR3: CSAGRTFNTGELFF

J: TRBJ2-2
size: -
V: TRBV6-5
D: -
CDR3: CASSYSSGTYTGELFF

J: TRBJ2-1
size: -
V: TRBV2
D: TRBD2
CDR3: CASRGGTSPFNEQFF

J: TRBJ1-4
size: -
V: TRBV7-9
D: -
CDR3: CASSFINEKLFF

J: TRBJ1-2
size: -
V: TRBV29-1
D: -
CDR3: CSVEQNNYGYTF

J: TRBJ1-2
size: -
V: TRBV18
D: -
CDR3: CASSPDGYGYTF

J: TRBJ2-5
size: -
V: TRBV6-5
D: -
CDR3: CASSPGTGDVETQYF

J: TRBJ1-5
size: few
V: TRBV19
D: TRBD1
CDR3: CASSARQGLGQPQHF

J: TRBJ1-1
size: -
V: TRBV29-1
D: -
CDR3: CSVEGRQNTEAFF

J: TRBJ2-1
size: -
V: TRBV7-3
D: -
CDR3: CASSPLAGVWNEQFF

J: TRBJ1-1
size: -
V: TRBV19
D: TRBD1
CDR3: CASSPQGDTEAFF

J: TRBJ1-5
size: -
V: TRBV10-3
D: -
CDR3: CAIQSRFNQPQHF

J: TRBJ2-7
size: -
V: TRBV18
D: TRBD2
CDR3: CASSSRTSGRPVTYEQYF

J: TRBJ1-5
size: -
V: TRBV11-3
D: TRBD1
CDR3: CASSFNLRGSLVSNQPQHF

J: TRBJ2-7
size: -
V: TRBV19
D: -
CDR3: CASSNRVSYEQYF

J: TRBJ2-7
size: -
V: TRBV28
D: -
CDR3: CASSLMAVSYEQYF

J: TRBJ2-5
size: -
V: TRBV19
D: -
CDR3: CATRGGEETQYF

J: TRBJ1-5
size: once
V: TRBV28
D: -
CDR3: CASTGSNQPQHF

J: TRBJ2-3
size: -
V: TRBV27
D: -
CDR3: CASSLRGSTDTQYF

J: TRBJ2-3
size: -
V: TRBV5-1
D: -
CDR3: CASSVVGPGADTQYF

J: TRBJ1-4
size: -
V: TRBV5-1
D: TRBD1
CDR3: CASSLDPNRGGEKLFF

J: TRBJ2-3
size: -
V: TRBV10-1
D: TRBD2
CDR3: CASSDLAGRVGTDTQYF

J: TRBJ2-6
size: -
V: TRBV6-5
D: -
CDR3: CASSSRARSGANVLTF

J: TRBJ2-7
size: -
V: TRBV9
D: -
CDR3: CASSVDQGSYEQYF

J: TRBJ2-7
size: -
V: TRBV20-1
D: TRBD1
CDR3: CSAATGDEQYF

J: TRBJ2-7
size: -
V: TRBV29-1
D: -
CDR3: CSVEDTLRNEQYF

J: TRBJ1-2
size: -
V: TRBV19
D: -
CDR3: CASSIVAGDGYTF

J: TRBJ2-3
size: once
V: TRBV5-8
D: -
CDR3: CASSNGLPSTDTQYF

J: TRBJ1-4
size: -
V: TRBV2
D: -
CDR3: CASSELDRNEKLFF

J: TRBJ1-5
size: -
V: TRBV2
D: -
CDR3: CASSDSLFSNQPQHF

J: TRBJ2-1
size: once
V: TRBV5-1
D: -
CDR3: CASSSNPTFSSYNEQFF

J: TRBJ2-3
size: -
V: TRBV5-1
D: TRBD1
CDR3: CASSLGWDRGPDTQYF

J: TRBJ1-1
size: -
V: TRBV29-1
D: -
CDR3: CSVLAGPMNTEAFF

J: TRBJ2-1
size: -
V: TRBV9
D: -
CDR3: CASSVGPPRYNEQFF

J: TRBJ2-7
size: few
V: TRBV7-2
D: TRBD2
CDR3: CASSQATSGIEQYF

J: TRBJ2-1
size: -
V: TRBV20-1
D: -
CDR3: CSAIEFEQFF

J: TRBJ1-1
size: -
V: TRBV5-4
D: -
CDR3: CASSPDVGREAFF

J: TRBJ2-5
size: -
V: TRBV7-7
D: -
CDR3: CASSKERQETQYF

J: TRBJ2-1
size: -
V: TRBV5-4
D: TRBD2
CDR3: CASSLGGRAYNEQFF